The clone carrying this T cell receptor (beta chain) was seen only once. Its antigen is not known. From germline, CDR1 is SGHRS and CDR2 YFSETQ. CDR3 length: 13 residues. The V end was cut by 7 bases, the J end by 0 bases, with 7 bases between. Sequencing was performed with immunoSEQ multiplex PCR; in TCRdb, only in-frame clones are kept and a portion is missing. The data show tens of thousands of clones, around 78% seen once. This specimen belongs to a study of tumor-infiltrating lymphocytes in localized non-small cell lung cancer. Study results and limitations: TCRbeta sequencing showed higher T cell infiltration in tumors than uninvolved lung. No link was found between tumor T-cell fraction and recurrence-free survival. Each assay used a separate piece of the same tissue.

The chain couples TRBV5-1 to TRBJ1-4, with no clear D. The sample was lung tumor tissue. This TCR came from a human donor with non-small cell lung cancer. The CDR3 here is CASSGSTNEKLFF. Here the CDR3 DNA reads TGCGCCAGCTCAGGTTCAACTAATGAAAAACTGTTTTTT. Drawing the rest from reference TRBV5-1 and TRBJ1-4, the complete variable domain is KAGVTQTPRYLIKTRGQQVTLSCSPISGHRSVSWYQQTPGQGLQFLFEYFSETQRNKGNFPGRFSGRQFSNSRSEMNVSTLELGDSALYLCASSGSTNEKLFFGSGTQLSVL.